This T cell receptor beta chain originates from a study of blood T cell repertoires in COVID-19. Study in general: Whether acute or convalescent, the COVID-19 samples came from the United States, Italy and Spain.

Per the authors' pipeline: Reference gene primers were amplified, and this amplification served to estimate nucleated cell counts. TCRdb's copy holds only in-frame clones and misses some; the assay was immunoSEQ multiplex PCR. Clone size and the V and J calls come from that table; the DNA yielded D and trimming. The repertoire consists of about 98,000 clones, with approximately 86% occurring once and the leading ten covering around 10%. The count of this clone is one. This CDR3 contains 13 residues. Germline CDR1 and CDR2: SGHKS and YYEKEE (reference sequence). V was cut by 0 bases and J by 4 bases, with 4 bases left in between.

The source material was peripheral blood. The V and J genes are TRBV5-5 and TRBJ2-2, with D uncertain. This TCR derives from a middle-aged man with acute or convalescent COVID-19. The CDR3 sequence is CASSLAVTGELFF. The DNA for the CDR3 is TGTGCCAGCAGCTTGGCAGTCACCGGGGAGCTGTTTTTT. Filled out from reference TRBV5-5 and TRBJ2-2, the complete variable domain reads DAGVTQSPTHLIKTRGQQVTLRCSPISGHKSVSWYQQVLGQGPQFIFQYYEKEERGRGNFPDRFSARQFPNYSSELNVNALLLGDSALYLCASSLAVTGELFFGEGSRLTVL.